This T cell receptor beta chain derives from a study of blood T cell repertoires in COVID-19. The table lists this clone with a count of one. Method: immunoSEQ multiplex PCR; TCRdb's copy keeps in-frame clones and lacks some. The sample shows roughly 250,000 clones, 85% to 90% of them seen only once. The CDR3 totals 16 residues. Germline loops: CDR1 SEHNR, CDR2 FQNEAQ (reference sequence). Trimming took off 3 bases at V and 2 bases at J, with 14 bases between the two ends. The genes are TRBV7-9 and TRBJ1-5; tentative D call: TRBD1 (5 bases). The sequencing sample was made of PBMCs or T cells enriched from blood (not recorded which). The source is a man aged 40-49 years who had recovered from COVID-19. The CDR3 region is CASSLGRAEGNQPQHF. CDR3 coding DNA: TGTGCCAGCAGCTTGGGCAGGGCTGAGGGCAATCAGCCCCAGCATTTT. Supplemented by reference TRBV7-9 and TRBJ1-5, the full variable domain reads DTGVSQNPRHKITKRGQNVTFRCDPISEHNRLYWYRQTLGQGPEFLTYFQNEAQLEKSRLLSDRFSAERPKGSFSTLEIQRTEQGDSAMYLCASSLGRAEGNQPQHFGDGTRLSIL.